This TCR beta chain was found in a study of blood T cells in healthy people across ages. This CDR3 has 14 amino acids. Germline V gene sequence: CDR1 DFQATT, CDR2 SNEGSKA (reference sequence). This clonotype has a handful of counts. The junction does not match germline at one end; this may be a read error. The use of a sample-barcoded 5' primer and a J-beta primer mix characterized a second PCR of 7 to 11 cycles. TCRdb reprocessed the 5' RACE reads via MiXCR and lists one record per CDR3 protein. The sample records about 1 million distinct CDR3 sequences, 35% to 55% being singletons. Sequenced material: blood. The receptor was derived from a woman in her sixties in good health. The chain recombines TRBV20-1 with TRBJ2-4, with 9 bases aligning to TRBD1. CDR3 bases: TGCAGTGTTAGAGGTTACAGGGGGCGAGACATTCAGTACTTC. Its protein product is CSVRGYRGRDIQYF.